The following is a TCR beta chain sequence with its context. V shed 1 base, J shed 5 bases, and the junction held 6 bases outside the gene matches. The CDR3 has 15 residues. Germline CDR1 and CDR2: MGHRA and YSYEKL. The data stem from a study of blood T cells in healthy people across ages. The second PCR ran roughly 7 to 11 cycles with a sample-barcoded 5' primer and J-beta primers. Via MiXCR, TCRdb re-called the 5' RACE reads, giving one row per CDR3 protein. The sample includes 800,000 to 1,000,000 distinct CDR3 sequences, 45% to 50% of them seen just once. The TCR comes from a man between 25 and 39 years old in good health. The sample was blood. The J gene is TRBJ1-1, the V gene TRBV4-1; 8 positions match TRBD1. The CDR3, as DNA: TGCGCCAGCAGCCAAGTCCAGGGGGCAGGGACTGAAGCTTTCTTT. Translated, it gives CASSQVQGAGTEAFF.